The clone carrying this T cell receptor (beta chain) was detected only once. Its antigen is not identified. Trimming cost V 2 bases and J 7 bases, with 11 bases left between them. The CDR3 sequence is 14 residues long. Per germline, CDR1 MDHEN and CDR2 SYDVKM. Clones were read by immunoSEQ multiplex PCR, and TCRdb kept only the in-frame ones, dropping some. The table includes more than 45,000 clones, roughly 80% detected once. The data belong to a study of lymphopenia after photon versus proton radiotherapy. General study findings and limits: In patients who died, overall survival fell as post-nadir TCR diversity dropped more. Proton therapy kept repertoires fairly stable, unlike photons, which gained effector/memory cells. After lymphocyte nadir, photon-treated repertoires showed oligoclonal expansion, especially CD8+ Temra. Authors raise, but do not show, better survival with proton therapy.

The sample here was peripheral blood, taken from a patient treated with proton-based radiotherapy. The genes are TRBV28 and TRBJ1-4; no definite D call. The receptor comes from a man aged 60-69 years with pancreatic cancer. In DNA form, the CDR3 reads TGTGCCAGCAGTTTAATGGGGAATCTTGAAAAACTGTTTTTT. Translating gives CASSLMGNLEKLFF.